This note documents a single T cell receptor (beta chain) sequence. V gave up 5 bases and J gave up 0 bases; unmatched junction bases: 11. The V gene's germline CDR1 is MNHNY and CDR2 SVGAGI (reference sequence). CDR3 length equals 18 residues. This entry belongs to a study of blood T cell repertoires in COVID-19. Clones were sequenced by immunoSEQ multiplex PCR, and TCRdb holds only the in-frame ones, with some missing. The table records fewer than 250,000 clones, about nine tenths of them present only once. This TCR came from a man aged 25 to 40 with COVID-19, enrolled during active disease. V usage is TRBV6-6 and J usage is TRBJ1-4; the match to TRBD1 covers 8 bases. Sequencing input: peripheral blood. The chain's CDR3 is CASSPTGQGGATNEKLFF. The CDR3 region has the DNA TGTGCCAGCAGTCCTACTGGACAGGGAGGGGCAACTAATGAAAAACTGTTTTTT.